This T cell receptor beta chain was profiled in a study of T cell changes during pregnancy in multiple sclerosis. Sequencing was performed with immunoSEQ multiplex PCR; in TCRdb, only in-frame clones are kept and a portion is missing. The table has tens of thousands of clones, less than 95% seen once; the top ten hold about 1.7%. This CDR3 is built from 16 residues. J gave up 8 bases and V 1 base, and 8 bases lay outside the gene matches. The germline V gene encodes CDR1 SGHVS and CDR2 FQNEAQ. The input for sequencing was peripheral blood, taken in the third trimester of pregnancy. The receptor was derived from a female donor with multiple sclerosis, enrolled in a pregnancy study. V is TRBV7-8 and J is TRBJ1-4, with 9 bases identical to TRBD1. The CDR3: CASSLGTGDSGEKLFF. CDR3 nucleotides: TGTGCCAGCAGCTTAGGGACAGGGGATTCGGGGGAAAAACTGTTTTTT.